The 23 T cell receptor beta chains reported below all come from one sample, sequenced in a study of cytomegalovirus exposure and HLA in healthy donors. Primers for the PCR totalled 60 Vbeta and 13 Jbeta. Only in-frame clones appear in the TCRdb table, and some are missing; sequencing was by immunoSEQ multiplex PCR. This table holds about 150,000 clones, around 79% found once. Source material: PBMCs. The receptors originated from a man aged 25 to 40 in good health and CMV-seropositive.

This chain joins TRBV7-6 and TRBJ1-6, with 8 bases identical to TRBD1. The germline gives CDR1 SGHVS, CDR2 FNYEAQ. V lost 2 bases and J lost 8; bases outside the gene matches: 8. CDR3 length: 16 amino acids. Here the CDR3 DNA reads TGTGCCAGCAGCTTAACGCAGGGGGCTTTGGATTCACCCCTCCACTTT. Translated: CASSLTQGALDSPLHF.

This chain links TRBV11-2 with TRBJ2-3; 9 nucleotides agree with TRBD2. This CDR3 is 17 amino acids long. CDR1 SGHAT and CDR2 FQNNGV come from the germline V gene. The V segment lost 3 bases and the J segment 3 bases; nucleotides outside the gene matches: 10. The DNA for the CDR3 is TGTGCCAGCAGCTTGGGTGGTCAAGCGGGGGGAACAGATACGCAGTATTTT. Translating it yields CASSLGGQAGGTDTQYF.

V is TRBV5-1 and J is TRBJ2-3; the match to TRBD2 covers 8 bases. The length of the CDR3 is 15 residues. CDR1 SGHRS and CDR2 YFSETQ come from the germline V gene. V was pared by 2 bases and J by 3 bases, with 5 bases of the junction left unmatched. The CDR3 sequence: CASSLATGGTDTQYF. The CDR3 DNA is TGCGCCAGCAGCTTAGCCACGGGGGGGACAGATACGCAGTATTTT.

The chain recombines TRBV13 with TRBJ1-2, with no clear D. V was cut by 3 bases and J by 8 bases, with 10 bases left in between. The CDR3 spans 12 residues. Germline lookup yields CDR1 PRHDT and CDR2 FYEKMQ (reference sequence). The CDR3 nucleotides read TGTGCCAGCAGCTTGGGTCTGGAGGGCTACACCTTC. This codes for CASSLGLEGYTF.

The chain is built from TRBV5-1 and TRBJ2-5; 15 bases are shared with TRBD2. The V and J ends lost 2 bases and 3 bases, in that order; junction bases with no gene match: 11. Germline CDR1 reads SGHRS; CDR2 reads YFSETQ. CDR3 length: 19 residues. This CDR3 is CASSFPLIGTSGGKETQYF. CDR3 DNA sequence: TGCGCCAGCAGCTTTCCCCTGATCGGGACTAGCGGGGGGAAAGAGACCCAGTACTTC.

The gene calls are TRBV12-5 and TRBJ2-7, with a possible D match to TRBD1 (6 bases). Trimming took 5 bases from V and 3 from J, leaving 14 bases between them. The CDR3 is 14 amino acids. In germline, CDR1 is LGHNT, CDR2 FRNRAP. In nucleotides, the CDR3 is TGTGCTAGTGGTGTTTCAGGGGATCTCTACGAGCAGTACTTC. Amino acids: CASGVSGDLYEQYF.

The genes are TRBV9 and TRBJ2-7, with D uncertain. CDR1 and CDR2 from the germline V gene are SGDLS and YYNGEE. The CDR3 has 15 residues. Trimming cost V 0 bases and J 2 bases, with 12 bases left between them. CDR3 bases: TGTGCCAGCAGCGTAGGTGGAGTGAAGACCTACGAGCAGTACTTC. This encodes CASSVGGVKTYEQYF. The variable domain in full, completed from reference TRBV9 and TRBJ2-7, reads DSGVTQTPKHLITATGQRVTLRCSPRSGDLSVYWYQQSLDQGLQFLIQYYNGEERAKGNILERFSAQQFPDLHSELNLSSLELGDSALYFCASSVGGVKTYEQYFGPGTRLTVT.

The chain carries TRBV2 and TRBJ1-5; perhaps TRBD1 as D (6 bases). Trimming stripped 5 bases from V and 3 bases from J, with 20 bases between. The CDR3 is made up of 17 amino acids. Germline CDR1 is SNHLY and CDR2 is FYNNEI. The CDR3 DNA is TGTGCCAGCAGTACCTCGCTCTACAGGGCGTCCAATCAGCCCCAGCATTTT. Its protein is CASSTSLYRASNQPQHF.

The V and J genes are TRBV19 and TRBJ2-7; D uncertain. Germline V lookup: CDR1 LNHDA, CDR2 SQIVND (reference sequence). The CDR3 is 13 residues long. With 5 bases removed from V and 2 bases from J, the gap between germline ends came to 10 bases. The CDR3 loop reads CASSPARAYEQYF. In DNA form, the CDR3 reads TGTGCCAGTAGTCCCGCCCGGGCCTACGAGCAGTACTTC.

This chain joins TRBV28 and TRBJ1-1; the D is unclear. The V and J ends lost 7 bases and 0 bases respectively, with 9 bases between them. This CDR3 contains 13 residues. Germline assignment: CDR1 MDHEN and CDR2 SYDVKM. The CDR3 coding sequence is TGTGCCAGCATCTCAGTCATGAACACTGAAGCTTTCTTT. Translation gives CASISVMNTEAFF.

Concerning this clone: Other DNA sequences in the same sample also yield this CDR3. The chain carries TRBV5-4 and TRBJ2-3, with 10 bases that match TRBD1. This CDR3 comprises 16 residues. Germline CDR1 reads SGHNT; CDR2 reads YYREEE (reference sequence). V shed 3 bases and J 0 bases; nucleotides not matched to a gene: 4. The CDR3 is CASSSGTGASTDTQYF. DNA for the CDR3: TGTGCCAGCAGCTCTGGGACAGGGGCTAGCACAGATACGCAGTATTTT.

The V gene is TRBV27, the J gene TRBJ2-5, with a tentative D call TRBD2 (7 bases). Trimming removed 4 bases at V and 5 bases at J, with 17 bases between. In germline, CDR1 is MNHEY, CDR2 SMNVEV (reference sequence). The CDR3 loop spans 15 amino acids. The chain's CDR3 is CASSSQGGAGETQYF. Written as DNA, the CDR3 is TGTGCCAGCAGTTCCCAAGGGGGGGCGGGGGAGACCCAGTACTTC.

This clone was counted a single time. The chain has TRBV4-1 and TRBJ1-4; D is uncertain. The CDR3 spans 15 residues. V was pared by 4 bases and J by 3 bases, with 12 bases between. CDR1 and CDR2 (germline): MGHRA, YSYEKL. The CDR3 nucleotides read TGCGCCAGCAGCCCCGACAACTTCCCTAATGAAAAACTGTTTTTT. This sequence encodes CASSPDNFPNEKLFF.

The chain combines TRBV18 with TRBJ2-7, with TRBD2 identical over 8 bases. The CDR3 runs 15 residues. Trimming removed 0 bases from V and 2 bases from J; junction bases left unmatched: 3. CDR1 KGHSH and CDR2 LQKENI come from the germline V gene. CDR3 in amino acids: CASSPPTGGTYEQYF. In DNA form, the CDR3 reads TGTGCCAGCTCACCACCCACGGGGGGGACCTACGAGCAGTACTTC.

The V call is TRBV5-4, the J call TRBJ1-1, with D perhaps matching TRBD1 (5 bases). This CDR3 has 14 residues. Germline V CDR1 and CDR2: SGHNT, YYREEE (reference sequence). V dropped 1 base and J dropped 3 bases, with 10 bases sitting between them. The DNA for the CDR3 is TGTGCCAGCAGCTTGACAGGAATCGACACTGAAGCTTTCTTT. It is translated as CASSLTGIDTEAFF.

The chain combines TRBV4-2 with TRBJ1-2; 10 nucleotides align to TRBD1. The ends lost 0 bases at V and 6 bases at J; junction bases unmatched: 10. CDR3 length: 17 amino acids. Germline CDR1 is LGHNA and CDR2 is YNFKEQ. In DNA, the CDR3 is TGTGCCAGCAGCCAAGAAACCCTCGGACAGGGGGGGAATGGCTACACCTTC. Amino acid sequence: CASSQETLGQGGNGYTF.

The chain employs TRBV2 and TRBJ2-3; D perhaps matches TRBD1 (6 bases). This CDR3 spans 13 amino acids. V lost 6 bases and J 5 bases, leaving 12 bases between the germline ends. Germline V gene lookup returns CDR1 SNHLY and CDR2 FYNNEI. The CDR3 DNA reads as TGTGCCAGCAGAAGACAGGCGGAAGATACGCAGTATTTT. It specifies CASRRQAEDTQYF.

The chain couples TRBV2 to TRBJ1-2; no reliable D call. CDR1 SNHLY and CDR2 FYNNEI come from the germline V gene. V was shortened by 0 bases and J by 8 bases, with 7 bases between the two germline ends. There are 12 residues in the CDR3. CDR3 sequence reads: CASSEASFGYTF. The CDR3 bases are TGTGCCAGCAGTGAAGCGTCATTCGGCTACACCTTC. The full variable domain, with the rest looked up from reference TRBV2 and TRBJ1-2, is EPEVTQTPSHQVTQMGQEVILRCVPISNHLYFYWYRQILGQKVEFLVSFYNNEISEKSEIFDDQFSVERPDGSNFTLKIRSTKLEDSAMYFCASSEASFGYTFGSGTRLTVV.

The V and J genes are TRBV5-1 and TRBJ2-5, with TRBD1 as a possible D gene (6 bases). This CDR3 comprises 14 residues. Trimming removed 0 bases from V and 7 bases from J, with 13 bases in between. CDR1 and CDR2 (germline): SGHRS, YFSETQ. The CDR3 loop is CASSLDRALGTQYF. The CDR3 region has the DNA TGCGCCAGCAGCTTGGACAGGGCACTAGGGACCCAGTACTTC.

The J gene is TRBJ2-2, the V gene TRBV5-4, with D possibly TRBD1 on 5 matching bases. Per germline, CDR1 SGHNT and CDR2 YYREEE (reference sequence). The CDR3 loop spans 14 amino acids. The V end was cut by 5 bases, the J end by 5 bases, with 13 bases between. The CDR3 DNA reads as TGTGCCAGCAGTCCTGGGGCGCGAACCGGGGAGCTGTTTTTT. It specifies CASSPGARTGELFF.

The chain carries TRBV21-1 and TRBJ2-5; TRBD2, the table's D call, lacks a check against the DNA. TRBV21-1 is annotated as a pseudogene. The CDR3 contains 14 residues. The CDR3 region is CARAKKELQETQYF. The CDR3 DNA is TGTGCCAGGGCGAAGAAGGAGCTCCAAGAGACCCAGTACTTC.

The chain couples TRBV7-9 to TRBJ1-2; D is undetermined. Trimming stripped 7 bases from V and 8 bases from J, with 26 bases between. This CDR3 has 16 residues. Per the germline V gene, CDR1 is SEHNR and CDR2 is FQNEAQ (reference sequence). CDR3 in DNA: TGTGCCAGCAACGGAGCAGGACTCAAAAAGATGGGGGGCTACACCTTC. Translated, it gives CASNGAGLKKMGGYTF. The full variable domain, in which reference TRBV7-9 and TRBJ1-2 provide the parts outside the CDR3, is DTGVSQNPRHKITKRGQNVTFRCDPISEHNRLYWYRQTLGQGPEFLTYFQNEAQLEKSRLLSDRFSAERPKGSFSTLEIQRTEQGDSAMYLCASNGAGLKKMGGYTFGSGTRLTVV.

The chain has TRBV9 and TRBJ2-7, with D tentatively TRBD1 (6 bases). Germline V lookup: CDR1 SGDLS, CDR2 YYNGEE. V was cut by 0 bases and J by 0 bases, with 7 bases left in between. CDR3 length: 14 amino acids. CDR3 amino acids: CASSVVGASYEQYF. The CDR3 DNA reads TGTGCCAGCAGCGTAGTGGGGGCCTCCTACGAGCAGTACTTC.